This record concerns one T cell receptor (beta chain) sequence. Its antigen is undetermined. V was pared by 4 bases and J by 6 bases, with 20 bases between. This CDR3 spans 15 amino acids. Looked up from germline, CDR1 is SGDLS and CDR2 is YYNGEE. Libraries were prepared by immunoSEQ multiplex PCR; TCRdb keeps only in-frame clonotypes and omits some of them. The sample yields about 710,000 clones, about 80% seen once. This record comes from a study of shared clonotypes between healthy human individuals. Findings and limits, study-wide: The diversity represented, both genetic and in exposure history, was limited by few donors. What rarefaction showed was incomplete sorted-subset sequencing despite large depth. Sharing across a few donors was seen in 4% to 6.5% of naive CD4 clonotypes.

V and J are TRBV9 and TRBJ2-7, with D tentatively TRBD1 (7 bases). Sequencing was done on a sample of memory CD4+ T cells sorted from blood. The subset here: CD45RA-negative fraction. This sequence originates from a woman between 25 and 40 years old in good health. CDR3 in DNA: TGTGCCAGCAGCCCAGAAAGGGTCAGGGGGGCCGAGCAGTACTTC. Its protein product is CASSPERVRGAEQYF.